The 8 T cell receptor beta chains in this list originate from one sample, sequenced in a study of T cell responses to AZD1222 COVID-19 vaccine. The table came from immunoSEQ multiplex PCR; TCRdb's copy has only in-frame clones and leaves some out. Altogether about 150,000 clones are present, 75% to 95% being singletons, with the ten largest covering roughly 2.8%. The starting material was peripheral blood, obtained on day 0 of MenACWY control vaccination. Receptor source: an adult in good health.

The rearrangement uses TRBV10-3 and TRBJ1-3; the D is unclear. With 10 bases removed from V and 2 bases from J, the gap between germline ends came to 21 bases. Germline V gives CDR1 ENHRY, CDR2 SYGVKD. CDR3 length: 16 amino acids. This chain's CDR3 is CATATWYGETGNTIYF. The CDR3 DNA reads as TGTGCCACGGCCACGTGGTATGGGGAAACTGGAAACACCATATATTTT.

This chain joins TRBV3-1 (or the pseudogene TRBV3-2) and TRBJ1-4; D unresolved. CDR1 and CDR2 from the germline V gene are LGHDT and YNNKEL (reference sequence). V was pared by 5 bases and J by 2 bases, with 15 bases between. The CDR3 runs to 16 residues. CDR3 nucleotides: TGTGCCAGCAGCGAGAAGGGCCGTGGTACTAATGAAAAACTGTTTTTT. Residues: CASSEKGRGTNEKLFF.

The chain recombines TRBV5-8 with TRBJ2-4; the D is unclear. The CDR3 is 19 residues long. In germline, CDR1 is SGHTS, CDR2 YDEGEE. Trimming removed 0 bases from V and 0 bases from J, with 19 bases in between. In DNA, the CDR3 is TGTGCCAGCAGCTTGGAAATTGTTTCTCTTCCGACAGCCAAAAACATTCAGTACTTC. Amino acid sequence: CASSLEIVSLPTAKNIQYF.

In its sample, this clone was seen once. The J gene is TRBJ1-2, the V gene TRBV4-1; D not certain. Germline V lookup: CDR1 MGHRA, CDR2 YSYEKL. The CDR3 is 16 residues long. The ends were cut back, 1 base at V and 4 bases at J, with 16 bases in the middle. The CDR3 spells CASSQVPGDERYGYTF. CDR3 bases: TGCGCCAGCAGCCAAGTGCCTGGGGATGAGCGCTATGGCTACACCTTC.

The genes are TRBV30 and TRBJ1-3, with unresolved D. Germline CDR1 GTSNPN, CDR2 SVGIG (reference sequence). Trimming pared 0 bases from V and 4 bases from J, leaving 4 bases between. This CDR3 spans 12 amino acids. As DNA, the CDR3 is TGTGCCTGGAGTGTACGAGGAAACACCATATATTTT. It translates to CAWSVRGNTIYF.

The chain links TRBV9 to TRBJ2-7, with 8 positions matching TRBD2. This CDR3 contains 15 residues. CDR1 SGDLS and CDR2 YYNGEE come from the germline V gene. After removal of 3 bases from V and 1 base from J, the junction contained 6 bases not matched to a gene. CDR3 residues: CASSASSGNSYEQYF. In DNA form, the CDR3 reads TGTGCCAGCAGCGCCAGTAGCGGGAATTCCTACGAGCAGTACTTC.

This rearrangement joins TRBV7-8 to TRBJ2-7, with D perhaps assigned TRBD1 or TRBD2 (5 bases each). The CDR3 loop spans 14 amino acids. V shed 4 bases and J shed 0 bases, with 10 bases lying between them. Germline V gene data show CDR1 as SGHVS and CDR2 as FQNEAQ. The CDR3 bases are TGTGCCAGCAGCTCCCGGGGCATCTCCTACGAGCAGTACTTC. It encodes CASSSRGISYEQYF.

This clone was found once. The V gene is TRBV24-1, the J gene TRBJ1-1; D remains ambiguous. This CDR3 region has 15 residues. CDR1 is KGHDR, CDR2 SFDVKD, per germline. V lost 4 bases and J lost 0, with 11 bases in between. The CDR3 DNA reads TGTGCCACCAGTGACCTGCCCCCACTGAACACTGAAGCTTTCTTT. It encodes CATSDLPPLNTEAFF.